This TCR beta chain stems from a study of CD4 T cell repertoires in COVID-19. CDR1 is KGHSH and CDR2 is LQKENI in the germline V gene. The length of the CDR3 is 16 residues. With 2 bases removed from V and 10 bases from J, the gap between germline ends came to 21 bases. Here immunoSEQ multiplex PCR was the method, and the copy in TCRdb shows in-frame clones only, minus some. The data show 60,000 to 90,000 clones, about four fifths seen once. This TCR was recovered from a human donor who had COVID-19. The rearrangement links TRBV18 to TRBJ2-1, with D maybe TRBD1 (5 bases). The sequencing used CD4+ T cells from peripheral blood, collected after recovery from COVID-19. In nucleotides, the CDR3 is TGTGCCAGCTCACCATATGTTTCAGGGCCAGTAATGGAGCAGTTCTTC. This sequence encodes CASSPYVSGPVMEQFF.